Listed below are T cell receptor beta chains from one sample, sequenced in a study of technical replicates of blood from a few donors. Measured with immunoSEQ multiplex PCR; TCRdb has only the in-frame clones, and not every one. Of tens of thousands of clones listed, around 94% are singletons. Sequenced input: T cells isolated from PBMCs. These receptors were obtained from a human donor in good health. CDR3s include the opening cysteine and the closing phenylalanine or tryptophan. D genes are given only for firm matches. Size tells how often a clone was seen (once, few, many) or the class of an expanded clone, and some rows leave it out.

>TRBV2|TRBD2|TRBJ2-1|NA
TGTGCCAGCAGTGAAGTAGCCCCCTTAGCGGGAGTATGGCAGTTCTTC
CASSEVAPLAGVWQFF
>TRBV4-1|TRBD2|TRBJ2-1|once
TGCGCCAGCAGCCAAGACCGCGGACTAGCGCGTAAGCAGTTCTTC
CASSQDRGLARKQFF
>TRBV27|NA|TRBJ2-3|NA
TGTGCCAGCAGTTTTTGGCCGGCCGGAGAGCAGTATTTT
CASSFWPAGEQYF
>TRBV2|TRBD1|TRBJ2-1|NA
TGTGCCAGCAGGACAGGGGGCGTAAATGAGCAGTTCTTC
CASRTGGVNEQFF
>TRBV9|NA|TRBJ1-2|few
TGTGCCAGCAGCGTAGGGACAGCGTATGGCTACACCTTC
CASSVGTAYGYTF
>TRBV10-1|NA|TRBJ1-1|NA
TGCGCCAGCAAACTACAGGAGAACACTGAAGCTTTCTTT
CASKLQENTEAFF
>TRBV4-2|NA|TRBJ2-1|NA
TGTGCCAGCAGCCAGAGACAGAGTGACAATGAGCAGTTCTTC
CASSQRQSDNEQFF
>TRBV25-1|TRBD1|TRBJ2-4|NA
TGTGCCAGCAGTGAATTCAGACAGGGGGCAAACATTCAGTACTTC
CASSEFRQGANIQYF
>TRBV5-1|NA|TRBJ2-3|NA
TGCGCCAGCAGCTTGGCTCTAGCAAAAGATACGCAGTATTTT
CASSLALAKDTQYF
>TRBV7-8|TRBD1|TRBJ1-4|NA
TGTGCCAGCAGCCCCCGCTCGACAGGGAGAAATGAAAAACTGTTTTTT
CASSPRSTGRNEKLFF
>TRBV30|TRBD1|TRBJ1-5|NA
TGTGCCTGGAGTTCGGACAGGAGGGATCAGCCCCAGCATTTT
CAWSSDRRDQPQHF
>TRBV18|TRBD1|TRBJ1-2|NA
TGTGCCAGCTCACAAAATACCGGGACAGGGGGCGCACATGGCTACACCTTC
CASSQNTGTGGAHGYTF
>TRBV5-6|TRBD1|TRBJ2-2|NA
TGTGCCAGCAGGACAGGGAGCACCGGGGAGCTGTTTTTT
CASRTGSTGELFF
>TRBV19|NA|TRBJ1-2|NA
TGTGCCAGTAGTATAGTTGGCCTCCTGGGCTACACCTTC
CASSIVGLLGYTF
>TRBV28|TRBD1|TRBJ1-5|NA
TGTGCCAGCAGTGTCCACAGCCGGGACAGGGGGCACCAGCCCCAGCATTTT
CASSVHSRDRGHQPQHF
>TRBV7-8|NA|TRBJ1-3|once
TGTGCCAGCAGCCCGCGATTGACAGGAGAGAATGGAAACACCATATATTTT
CASSPRLTGENGNTIYF
>TRBV6-1|TRBD1|TRBJ2-3|NA
TGTGCCAGCAGTGTCCGAACAGGGGCCTGGACAGATACGCAGTATTTT
CASSVRTGAWTDTQYF